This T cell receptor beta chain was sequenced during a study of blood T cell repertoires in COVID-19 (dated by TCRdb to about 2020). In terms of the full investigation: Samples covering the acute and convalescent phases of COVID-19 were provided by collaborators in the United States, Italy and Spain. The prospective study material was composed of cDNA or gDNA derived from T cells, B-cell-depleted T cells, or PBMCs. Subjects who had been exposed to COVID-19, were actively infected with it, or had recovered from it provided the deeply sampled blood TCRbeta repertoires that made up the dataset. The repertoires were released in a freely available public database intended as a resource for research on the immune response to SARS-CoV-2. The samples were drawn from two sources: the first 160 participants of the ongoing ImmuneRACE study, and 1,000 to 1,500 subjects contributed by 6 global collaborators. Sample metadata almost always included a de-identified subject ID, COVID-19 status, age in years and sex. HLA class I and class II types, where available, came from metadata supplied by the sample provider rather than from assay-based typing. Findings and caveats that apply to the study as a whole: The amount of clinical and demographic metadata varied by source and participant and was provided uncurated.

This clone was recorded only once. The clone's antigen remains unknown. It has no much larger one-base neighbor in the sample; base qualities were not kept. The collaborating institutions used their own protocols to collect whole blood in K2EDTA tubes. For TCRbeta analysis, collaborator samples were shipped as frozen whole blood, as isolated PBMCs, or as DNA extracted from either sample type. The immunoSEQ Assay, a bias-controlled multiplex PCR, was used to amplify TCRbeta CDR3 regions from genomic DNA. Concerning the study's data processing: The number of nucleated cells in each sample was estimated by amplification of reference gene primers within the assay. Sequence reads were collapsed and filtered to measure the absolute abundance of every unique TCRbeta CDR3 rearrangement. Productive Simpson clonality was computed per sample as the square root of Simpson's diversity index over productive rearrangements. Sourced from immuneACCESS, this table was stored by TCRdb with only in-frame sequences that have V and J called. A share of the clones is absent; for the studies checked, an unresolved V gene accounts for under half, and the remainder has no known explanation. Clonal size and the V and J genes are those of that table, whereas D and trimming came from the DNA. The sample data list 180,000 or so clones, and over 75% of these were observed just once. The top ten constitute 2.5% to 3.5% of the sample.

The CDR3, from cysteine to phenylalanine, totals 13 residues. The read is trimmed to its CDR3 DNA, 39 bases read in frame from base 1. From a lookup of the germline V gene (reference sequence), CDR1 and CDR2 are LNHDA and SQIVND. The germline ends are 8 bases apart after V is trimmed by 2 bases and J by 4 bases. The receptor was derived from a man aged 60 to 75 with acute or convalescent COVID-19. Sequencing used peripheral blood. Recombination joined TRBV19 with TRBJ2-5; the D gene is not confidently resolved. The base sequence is TGTGCCAGTAGTATACTTGTCCGAGAGACCCAGTACTTC. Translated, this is CASSILVRETQYF.